This T cell receptor beta chain was profiled in a study of tumor and adjacent non-tumor tissue in lung cancer. Comment on this clonotype: No antigen is known for it. Relative to the germline gene, one junction end is altered; a read error may explain this.

General observations from the study: Normal lung showed higher cumulative top 100 clone frequency than tumor.

A modified ARM-PCR protocol with three rounds of nested PCR amplified TCRbeta. TCRdb processed the multiplex PCR reads anew with MiXCR; each CDR3 protein has one entry. The sample carries under 250,000 distinct CDR3 sequences, around 71% recorded once. RNA was extracted from bulk tissue without any cell sorting. The source of this sequence is a man aged 60 to 75 with non-small cell lung cancer. What was sequenced was lung tumor tissue.

The DNA for the CDR3 is TGTGCCAATAGCGAATCTTATAGCGGGGGGGCCTACAATGAGCAGATCTTC. It specifies CANSESYSGGAYNEQIF. The V and J genes are TRBV11-1 and TRBJ2-1; 11 bases map to TRBD2. Germline lookup yields CDR1 SGHAT and CDR2 FQDESV (reference sequence). The CDR3 runs 17 residues. The whole variable domain, filled in from reference TRBV11-1 and TRBJ2-1, reads EAEVAQSPRYKITEKSQAVAFWCDPISGHATLYWYRQILGQGPELLVQFQDESVVDDSQLPKDRFSAERLKGVDSTLKIQPAELGDSAMYLCANSESYSGGAYNEQIFGPGTRLTVL.